This T cell receptor (beta chain) was recorded in a study of CD8+CD57+ T cells in acquired aplastic anemia. At the level of the study: The sorted CD4+ and CD8+ cells yielded an average roughly 3 ug of DNA.

This clonotype has at least ten counts. The antigen is undetermined. Profiling of TCR beta VDJ combinations and CDR3 sequences used genomic DNA as template. In TCRdb, the reads were re-called with MiXCR into one record per CDR3 protein. The sample records some 210,000 distinct CDR3 sequences, around 60% being singletons. The CDR3 covers 13 residues. V lost 2 bases and J lost 3, with 8 bases in between. The germline gives CDR1 SGHDN, CDR2 FVKESK. General study points: Both patients and controls carried the same twenty-nine CD8+ CDR3 sequences.

This clonotype was obtained from a human donor in good health. Sequencing input: sorted CD4+, CD8+, or CD8+CD57+ T cells (not recorded which) from PBMCs. The chain links TRBV14 to TRBJ2-7; D is perhaps TRBD1 (5 bases). The CDR3 protein is CASSQLGDYEQYF. The CDR3 DNA follows: TGTGCCAGCAGCCAACTAGGGGACTACGAGCAGTACTTC.